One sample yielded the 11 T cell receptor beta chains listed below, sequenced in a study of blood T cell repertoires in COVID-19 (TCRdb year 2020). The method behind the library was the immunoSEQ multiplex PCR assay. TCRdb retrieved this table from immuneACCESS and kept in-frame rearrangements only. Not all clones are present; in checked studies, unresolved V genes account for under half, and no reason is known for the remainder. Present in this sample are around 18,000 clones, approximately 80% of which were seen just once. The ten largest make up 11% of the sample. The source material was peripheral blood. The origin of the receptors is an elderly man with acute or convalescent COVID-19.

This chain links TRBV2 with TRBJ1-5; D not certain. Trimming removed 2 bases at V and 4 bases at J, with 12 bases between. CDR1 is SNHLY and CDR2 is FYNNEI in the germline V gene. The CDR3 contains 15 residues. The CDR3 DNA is TGTGCCAGCAGTGAACAGGAGGTAAATAATCAGCCCCAGCATTTT. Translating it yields CASSEQEVNNQPQHF.

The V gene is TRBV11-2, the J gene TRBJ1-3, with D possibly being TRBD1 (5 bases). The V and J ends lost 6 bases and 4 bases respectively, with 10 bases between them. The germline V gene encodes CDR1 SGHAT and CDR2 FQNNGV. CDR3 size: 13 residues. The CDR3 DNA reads TGTGCCAGCAGGTTTACAGGCGGAAACACCATATATTTT. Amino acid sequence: CASRFTGGNTIYF. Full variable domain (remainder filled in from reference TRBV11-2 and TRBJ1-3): EAGVAQSPRYKIIEKRQSVAFWCNPISGHATLYWYQQILGQGPKLLIQFQNNGVVDDSQLPKDRFSAERLKGVDSTLKIQPAKLEDSAVYLCASRFTGGNTIYFGEGSWLTVV.

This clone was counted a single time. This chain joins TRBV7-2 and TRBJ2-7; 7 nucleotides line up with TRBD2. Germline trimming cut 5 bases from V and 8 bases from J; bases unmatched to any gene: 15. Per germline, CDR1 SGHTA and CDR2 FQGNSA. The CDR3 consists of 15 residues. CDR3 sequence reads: CASSVRDYPISKQYF. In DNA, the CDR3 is TGTGCCAGCAGCGTCCGGGACTACCCGATTTCCAAGCAGTACTTC.

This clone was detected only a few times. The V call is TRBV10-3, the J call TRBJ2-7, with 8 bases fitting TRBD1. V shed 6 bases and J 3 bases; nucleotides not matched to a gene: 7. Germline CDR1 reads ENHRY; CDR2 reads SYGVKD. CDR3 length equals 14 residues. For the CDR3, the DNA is TGTGCCATCAGCCCAGGACAGGGAGACTACGAGCAGTACTTC. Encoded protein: CAISPGQGDYEQYF.

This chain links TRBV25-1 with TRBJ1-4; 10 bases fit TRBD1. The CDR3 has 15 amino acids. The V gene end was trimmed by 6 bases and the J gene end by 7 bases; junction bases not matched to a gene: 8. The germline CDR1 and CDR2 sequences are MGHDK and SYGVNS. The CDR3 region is CASRDDRGQGEKLFF. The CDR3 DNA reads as TGTGCCAGCAGGGATGACAGGGGGCAGGGTGAAAAACTGTTTTTT.

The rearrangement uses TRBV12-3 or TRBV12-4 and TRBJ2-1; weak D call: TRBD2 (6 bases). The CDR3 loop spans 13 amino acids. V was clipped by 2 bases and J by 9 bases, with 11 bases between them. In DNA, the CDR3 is TGTGCCAGCAGTTTACTGGGGCGGGGTGAGCAGTTCTTC. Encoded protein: CASSLLGRGEQFF.

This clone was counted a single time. Here the CDR3 DNA reads TGTGCCAGTAGTATAGGGGACAGGGTTACCGGGGAGCTGTTTTTT. This gives the protein CASSIGDRVTGELFF. This sequence joins TRBV19 and TRBJ2-2; 9 bases align to TRBD1. This CDR3 spans 15 amino acids. The trim removed 1 base at V and 5 bases at J, leaving 2 bases unmatched. Germline CDR1 is LNHDA and CDR2 is SQIVND (reference sequence). The full variable domain, completed using reference TRBV19 and TRBJ2-2, is DGGITQSPKYLFRKEGQNVTLSCEQNLNHDAMYWYRQDPGQGLRLIYYSQIVNDFQKGDIAEGYSVSREKKESFPLTVTSAQKNPTAFYLCASSIGDRVTGELFFGEGSRLTVL.

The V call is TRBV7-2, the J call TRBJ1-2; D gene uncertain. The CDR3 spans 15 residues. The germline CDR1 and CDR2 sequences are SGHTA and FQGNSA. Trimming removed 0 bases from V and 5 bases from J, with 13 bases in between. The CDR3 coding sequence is TGTGCCAGCAGCTTAGCTACAGAAAGTTTATATGGCTACACCTTC. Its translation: CASSLATESLYGYTF.

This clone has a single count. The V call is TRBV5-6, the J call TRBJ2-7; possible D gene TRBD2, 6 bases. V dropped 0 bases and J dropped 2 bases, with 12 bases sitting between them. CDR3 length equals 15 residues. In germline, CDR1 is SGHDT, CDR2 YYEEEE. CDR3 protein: CASSLVGSGAYEQYF. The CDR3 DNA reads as TGTGCCAGCAGCTTGGTTGGTAGCGGAGCCTACGAGCAGTACTTC.

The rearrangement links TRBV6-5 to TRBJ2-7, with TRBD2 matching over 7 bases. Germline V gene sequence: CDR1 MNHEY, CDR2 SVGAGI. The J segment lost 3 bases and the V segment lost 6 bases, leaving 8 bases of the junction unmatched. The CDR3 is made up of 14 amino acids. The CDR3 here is CASSATWGGYEQYF. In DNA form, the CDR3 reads TGTGCCAGCAGCGCCACCTGGGGGGGCTACGAGCAGTACTTC.

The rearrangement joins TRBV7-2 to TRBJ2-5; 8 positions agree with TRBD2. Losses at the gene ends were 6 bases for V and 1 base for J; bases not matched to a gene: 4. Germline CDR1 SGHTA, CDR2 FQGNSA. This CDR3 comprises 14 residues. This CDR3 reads CASSRGGPQETQYF. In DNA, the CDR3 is TGTGCCAGCAGTCGGGGGGGACCCCAAGAGACCCAGTACTTC.